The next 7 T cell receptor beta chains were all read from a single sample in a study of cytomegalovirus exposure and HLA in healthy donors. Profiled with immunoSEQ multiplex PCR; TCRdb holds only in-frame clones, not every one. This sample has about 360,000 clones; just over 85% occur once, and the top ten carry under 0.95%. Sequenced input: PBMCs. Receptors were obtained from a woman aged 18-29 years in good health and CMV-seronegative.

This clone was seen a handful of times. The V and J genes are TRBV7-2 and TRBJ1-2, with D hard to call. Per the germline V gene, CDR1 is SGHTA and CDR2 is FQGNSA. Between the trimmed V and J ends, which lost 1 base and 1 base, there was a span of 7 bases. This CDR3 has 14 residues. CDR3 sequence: CASSLGGINYGYTF. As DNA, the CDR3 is TGTGCCAGCAGCTTAGGAGGGATTAACTATGGCTACACCTTC.

As DNA, the CDR3 is TGTGCCAGCAGCCCAGACCGTCCAGGAGGTAACATTCAGTACTTC. This sequence encodes CASSPDRPGGNIQYF. V and J are TRBV28 and TRBJ2-4; a weak D match, TRBD2 (5 bases). CDR3 length: 15 residues. V dropped 6 bases and J dropped 7 bases, with 19 bases sitting between them. In germline, CDR1 is MDHEN, CDR2 SYDVKM.

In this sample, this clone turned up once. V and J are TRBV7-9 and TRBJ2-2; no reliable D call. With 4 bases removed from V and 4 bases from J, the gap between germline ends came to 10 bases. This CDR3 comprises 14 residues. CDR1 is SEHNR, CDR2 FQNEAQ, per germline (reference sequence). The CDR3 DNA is TGTGCCAGCAGCTCTGACCAGGTCACCGGGGAGCTGTTTTTT. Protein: CASSSDQVTGELFF.

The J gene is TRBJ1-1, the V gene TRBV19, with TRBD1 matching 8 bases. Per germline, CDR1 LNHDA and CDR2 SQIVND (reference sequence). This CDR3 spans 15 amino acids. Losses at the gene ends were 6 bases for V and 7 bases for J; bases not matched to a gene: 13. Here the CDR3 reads CASSSYRGGYGEAFF. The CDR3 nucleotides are TGTGCCAGTAGCTCATACAGGGGGGGCTATGGTGAAGCTTTCTTT.

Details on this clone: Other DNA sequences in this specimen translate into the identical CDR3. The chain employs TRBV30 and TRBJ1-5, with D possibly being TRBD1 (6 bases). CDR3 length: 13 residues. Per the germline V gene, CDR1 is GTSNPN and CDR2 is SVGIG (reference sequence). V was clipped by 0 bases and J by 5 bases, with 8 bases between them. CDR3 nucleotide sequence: TGTGCCTGGAGTGTACAGGGCTATCAGCCCCAGCATTTT. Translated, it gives CAWSVQGYQPQHF.

For the CDR3, the DNA is TGTGCCACCGGGAGGCGGCAAGAGACCCAGTACTTC. Translation: CATGRRQETQYF. The rearrangement uses TRBV27 and TRBJ2-5, with 7 nucleotides matching TRBD2. The CDR3 has 12 amino acids. With 10 bases clipped from V and 2 bases from J, the junction kept 4 bases outside the gene matches. CDR1 MNHEY and CDR2 SMNVEV come from the germline V gene (reference sequence).

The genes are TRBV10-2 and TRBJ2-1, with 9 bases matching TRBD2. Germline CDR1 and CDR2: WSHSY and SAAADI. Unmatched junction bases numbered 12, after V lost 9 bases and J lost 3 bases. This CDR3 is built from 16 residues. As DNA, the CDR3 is TGCGCCAGTAAATATAGCGGGAGTACCGGCTACAATGAGCAGTTCTTC. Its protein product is CASKYSGSTGYNEQFF.